The clone carrying this T cell receptor (beta chain) was detected many times. CDR3 of TCR beta was amplified from genomic DNA via a two-round multiplex PCR. Primers specific to each TRBV and TRBJ gene were used in first-round PCR. TCRdb fed the multiplex PCR reads into MiXCR, producing one record per CDR3 protein. The data show around 18,000 distinct CDR3 sequences, 25% to 30% seen once. This entry is derived from a study of prognosis after radiotherapy for stage I lung cancer. Germline V gene lookup returns CDR1 MNHEY and CDR2 SMNVEV (reference sequence). V lost 6 bases to trimming and J lost 2 bases; unmatched junction nucleotides: 3. This CDR3 region has 13 residues.

The receptor was derived from a donor of 50 years or more with non-small cell lung cancer. This chain uses TRBV27 with TRBJ1-2; TRBD1 agrees at 7 bases. The material sequenced was PBMCs, taken before or after stereotactic body radiation therapy (not recorded which). In nucleotides, the CDR3 is TGTGCCAGCAGCCGGGACAGAAACTATGGCTACACCTTC. It translates to CASSRDRNYGYTF.